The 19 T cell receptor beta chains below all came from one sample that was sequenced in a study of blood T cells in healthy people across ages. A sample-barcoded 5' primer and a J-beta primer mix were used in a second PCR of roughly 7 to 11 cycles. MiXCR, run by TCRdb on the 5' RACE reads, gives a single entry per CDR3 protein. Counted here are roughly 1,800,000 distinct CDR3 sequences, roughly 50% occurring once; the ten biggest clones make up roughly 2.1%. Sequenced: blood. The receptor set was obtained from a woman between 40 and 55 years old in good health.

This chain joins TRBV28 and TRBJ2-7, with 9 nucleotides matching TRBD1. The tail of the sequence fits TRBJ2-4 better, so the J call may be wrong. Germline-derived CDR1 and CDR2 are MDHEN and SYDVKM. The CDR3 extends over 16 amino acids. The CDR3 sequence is CASSSTGGAAKNIQYF. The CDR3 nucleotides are TGTGCCAGCAGTTCAACAGGGGGCGCGGCCAAAAACATTCAGTACTTC.

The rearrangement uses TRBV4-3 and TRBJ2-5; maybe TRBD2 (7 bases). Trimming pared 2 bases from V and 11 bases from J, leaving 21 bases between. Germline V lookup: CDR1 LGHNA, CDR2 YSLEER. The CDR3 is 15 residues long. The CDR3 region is CASSQLVGGPSEQYF. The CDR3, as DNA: TGCGCCAGCAGCCAATTAGTGGGGGGGCCGTCTGAGCAGTACTTC.

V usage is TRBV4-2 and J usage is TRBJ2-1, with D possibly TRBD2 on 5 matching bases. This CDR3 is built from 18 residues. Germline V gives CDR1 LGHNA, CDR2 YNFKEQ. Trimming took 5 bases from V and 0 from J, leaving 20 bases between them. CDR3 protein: CASSYYPSGSLSYNEQFF. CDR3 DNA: TGTGCCAGCAGCTACTATCCCTCGGGGTCTCTCTCCTACAATGAGCAGTTCTTC.

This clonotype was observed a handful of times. The CDR3 region has the DNA TGCAGTGCTAGATTACTAGCGGGGGGCCCTACTGGGCAGTACTTC. Translating gives CSARLLAGGPTGQYF. The rearrangement uses TRBV20-1 and TRBJ2-5; TRBD2 matches at 12 bases. The trim removed 2 bases at V and 11 bases at J, leaving 12 bases unmatched. This CDR3 has 15 residues. CDR1 and CDR2 from the germline V gene are DFQATT and SNEGSKA (reference sequence).

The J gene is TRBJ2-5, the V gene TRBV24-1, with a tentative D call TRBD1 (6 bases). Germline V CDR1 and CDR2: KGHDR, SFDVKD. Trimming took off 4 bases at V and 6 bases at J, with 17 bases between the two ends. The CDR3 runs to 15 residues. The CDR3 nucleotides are TGTGCCACCAGTGAGGACAGAGGTGGTAGACAGACCCAGTACTTC. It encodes CATSEDRGGRQTQYF.

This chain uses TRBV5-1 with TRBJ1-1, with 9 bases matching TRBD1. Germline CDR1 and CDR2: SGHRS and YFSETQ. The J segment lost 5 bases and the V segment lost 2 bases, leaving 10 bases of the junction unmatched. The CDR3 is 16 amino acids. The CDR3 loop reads CASSLTGGRGLTEAFF. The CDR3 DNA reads TGCGCCAGCAGCTTAACAGGGGGCAGGGGCTTGACTGAAGCTTTCTTT.

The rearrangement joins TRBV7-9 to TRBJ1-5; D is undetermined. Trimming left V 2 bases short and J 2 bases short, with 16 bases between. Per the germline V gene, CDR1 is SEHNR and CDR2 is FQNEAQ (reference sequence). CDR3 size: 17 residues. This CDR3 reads CASSLTPQPGGNQPQHF. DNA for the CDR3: TGTGCCAGCAGCTTAACCCCCCAACCCGGGGGCAATCAGCCCCAGCATTTT.

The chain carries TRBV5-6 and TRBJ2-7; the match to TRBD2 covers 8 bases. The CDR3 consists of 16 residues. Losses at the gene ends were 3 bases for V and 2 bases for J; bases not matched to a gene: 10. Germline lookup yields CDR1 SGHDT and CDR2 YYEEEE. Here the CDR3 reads CASSWPGAGVPYEQYF. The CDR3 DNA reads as TGTGCCAGCAGCTGGCCAGGAGCGGGGGTCCCCTACGAGCAGTACTTC.

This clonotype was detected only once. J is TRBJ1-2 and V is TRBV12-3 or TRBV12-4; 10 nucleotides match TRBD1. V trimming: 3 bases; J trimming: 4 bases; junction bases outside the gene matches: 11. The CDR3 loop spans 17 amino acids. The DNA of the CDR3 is TGTGCCAGCAGTTTCTTGAGACAGGGGGCTAGTGGCTATGGCTACACCTTC. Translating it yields CASSFLRQGASGYGYTF.

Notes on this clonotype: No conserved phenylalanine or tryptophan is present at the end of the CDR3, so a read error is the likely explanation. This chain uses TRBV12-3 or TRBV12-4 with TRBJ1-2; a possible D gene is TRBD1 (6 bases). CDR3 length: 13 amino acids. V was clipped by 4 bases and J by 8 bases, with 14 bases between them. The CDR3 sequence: CASSSWGAGGYTL. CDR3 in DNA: TGTGCCAGCAGTTCATGGGGGGCCGGGGGCTACACCTTA.

The CDR3 protein is CASSLRASGDYNEQYF. The CDR3 region has the DNA TGTGCCAGCAGTTTAAGAGCCAGCGGGGACTACAATGAGCAGTACTTC. The chain links TRBV12-3 or TRBV12-4 to TRBJ2-1; the match to TRBD2 covers 7 bases. The assigned J gene may be wrong: the sequence end matches TRBJ2-7 better. There are 16 residues in the CDR3.

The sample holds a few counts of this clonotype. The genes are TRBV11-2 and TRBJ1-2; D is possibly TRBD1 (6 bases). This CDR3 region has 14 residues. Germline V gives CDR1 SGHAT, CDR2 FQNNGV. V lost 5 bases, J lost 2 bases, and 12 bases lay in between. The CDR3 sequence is CASSAGEGNYGYTF. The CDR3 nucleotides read TGTGCCAGCAGCGCAGGGGAGGGGAACTATGGCTACACCTTC.

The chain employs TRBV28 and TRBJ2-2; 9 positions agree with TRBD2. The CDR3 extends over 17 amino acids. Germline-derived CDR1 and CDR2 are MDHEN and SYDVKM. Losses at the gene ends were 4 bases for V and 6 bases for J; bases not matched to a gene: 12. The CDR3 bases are TGTGCCAGCAGTTCCCCGTTAATTGCGGGGGGGGCCGGGGAGCTGTTTTTT. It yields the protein CASSSPLIAGGAGELFF.

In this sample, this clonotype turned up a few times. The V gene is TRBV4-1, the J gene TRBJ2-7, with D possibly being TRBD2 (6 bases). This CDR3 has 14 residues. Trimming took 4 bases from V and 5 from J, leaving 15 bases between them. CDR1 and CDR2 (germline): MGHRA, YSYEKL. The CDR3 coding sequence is TGCGCCAGCAGCCCCCGCGGGGACGGGAACGAGCAGTACTTC. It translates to CASSPRGDGNEQYF.

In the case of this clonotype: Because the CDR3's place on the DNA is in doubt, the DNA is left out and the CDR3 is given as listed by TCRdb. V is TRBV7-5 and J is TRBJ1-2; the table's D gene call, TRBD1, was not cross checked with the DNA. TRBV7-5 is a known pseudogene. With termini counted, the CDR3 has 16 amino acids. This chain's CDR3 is CISVPEAKQGATGYTF.

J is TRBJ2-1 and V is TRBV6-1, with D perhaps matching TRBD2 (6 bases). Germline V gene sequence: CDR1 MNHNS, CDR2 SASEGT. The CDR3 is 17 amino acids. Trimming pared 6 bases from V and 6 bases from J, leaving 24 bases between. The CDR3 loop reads CASRGRKEGSLGNEQFF. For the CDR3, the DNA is TGTGCCAGCAGGGGACGAAAGGAGGGGTCCCTCGGCAATGAGCAGTTCTTC.

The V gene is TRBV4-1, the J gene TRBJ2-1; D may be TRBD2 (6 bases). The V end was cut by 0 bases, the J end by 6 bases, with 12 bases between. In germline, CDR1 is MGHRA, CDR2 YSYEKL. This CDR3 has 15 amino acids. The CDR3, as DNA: TGCGCCAGCAGCCAAGATTCCGTGGGGGGCAATGAGCAGTTCTTC. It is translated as CASSQDSVGGNEQFF.

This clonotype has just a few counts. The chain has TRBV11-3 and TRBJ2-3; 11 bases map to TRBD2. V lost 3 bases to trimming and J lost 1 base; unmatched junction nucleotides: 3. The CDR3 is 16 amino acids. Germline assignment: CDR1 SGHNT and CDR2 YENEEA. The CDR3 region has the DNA TGTGCCAGCAGCTTCCAGACTAGCGGGGGCACAGATACGCAGTATTTT. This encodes CASSFQTSGGTDTQYF.

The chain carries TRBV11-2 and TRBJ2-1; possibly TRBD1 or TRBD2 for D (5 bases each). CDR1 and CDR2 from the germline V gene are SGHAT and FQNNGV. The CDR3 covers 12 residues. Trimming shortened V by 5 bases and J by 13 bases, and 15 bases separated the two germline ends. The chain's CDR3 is CASSQTGAGQFF. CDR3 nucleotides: TGTGCCAGCAGCCAGACCGGGGCAGGCCAGTTCTTC.